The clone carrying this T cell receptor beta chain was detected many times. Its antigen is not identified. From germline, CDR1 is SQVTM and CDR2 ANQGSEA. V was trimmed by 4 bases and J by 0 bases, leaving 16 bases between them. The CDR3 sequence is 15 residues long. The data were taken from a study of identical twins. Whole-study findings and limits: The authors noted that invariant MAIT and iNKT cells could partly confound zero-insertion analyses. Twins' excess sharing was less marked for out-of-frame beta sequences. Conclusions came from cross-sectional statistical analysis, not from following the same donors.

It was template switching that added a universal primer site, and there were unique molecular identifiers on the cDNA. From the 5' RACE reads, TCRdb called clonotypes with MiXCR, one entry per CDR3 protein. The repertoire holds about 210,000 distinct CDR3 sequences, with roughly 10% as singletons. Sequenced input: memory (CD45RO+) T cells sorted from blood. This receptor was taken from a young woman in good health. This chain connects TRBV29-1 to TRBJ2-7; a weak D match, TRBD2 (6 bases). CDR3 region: CSVGIGGGGSYEQYF. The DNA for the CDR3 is TGCAGCGTTGGAATCGGGGGTGGCGGCTCCTACGAGCAGTACTTC.